These 2 T cell receptor beta chains share one sample of origin, sequenced in a study of cytomegalovirus exposure and HLA in healthy donors. The PCR had 60 Vbeta and 13 Jbeta primers. The table came from immunoSEQ multiplex PCR; TCRdb's copy has only in-frame clones and leaves some out. This table holds roughly 100,000 clones, roughly four fifths found once. Sequenced material: PBMCs. All receptors derive from a female donor in good health and CMV-seronegative.

This rearrangement joins TRBV11-2 to TRBJ1-3, with TRBD1 identical over 9 bases. CDR1 and CDR2 (germline): SGHAT, FQNNGV. The CDR3 is made up of 16 amino acids. The ends lost 5 bases at V and 4 bases at J; junction bases unmatched: 9. The CDR3 nucleotides read TGTGCCAGCAGCAACTACAGGGGGCCTTCGGGAAACACCATATATTTT. This sequence encodes CASSNYRGPSGNTIYF.

This clone was counted between two and nine times. The J gene is TRBJ2-3, the V gene TRBV7-3; perhaps TRBD1 as D (6 bases). V was shortened by 1 base and J by 5 bases, with 7 bases between the two germline ends. CDR3 length: 13 amino acids. The V gene's germline CDR1 is SGHTA and CDR2 FQGTGA. CDR3 bases: TGTGCCAGCAGCTTAAGGGGGCAAGATACGCAGTATTTT. This encodes CASSLRGQDTQYF.